The rows below give T cell receptor beta chains drawn from one sample of a study of blood T cell repertoires in COVID-19. The data were produced by immunoSEQ multiplex PCR, yet TCRdb's version contains in-frame clones alone and is incomplete. The table lists about 180,000 clones, 88% of them singletons, with more than 3.5% in the top ten. The sequencing sample was made of peripheral blood. Receptors were obtained from a woman in her twenties or thirties with acute or convalescent COVID-19. Each CDR3 is given with its conserved first and last residue. D genes are given only for firm matches. Expanded clones are given a class, and other clones once, few, many or no size at all.

TRBV5-1	TRBJ1-4	-	-	CASSSVGLAANEKLFF	TGCGCCAGCAGCTCGGTGGGGCTCGCAGCTAATGAAAAACTGTTTTTT
TRBV5-1	TRBJ1-6	-	TRBD1	CASSLQGQSNSPLHF	TGCGCCAGCAGCTTGCAGGGACAGAGCAATTCACCCCTCCACTTT
TRBV30	TRBJ2-7	-	TRBD2	CAWSGGLAGEGQYF	TGTGCCTGGAGTGGGGGACTAGCGGGAGAAGGGCAGTACTTC
TRBV2	TRBJ1-2	-	-	CASSVVRNYGYTF	TGTGCCAGCAGTGTGGTCAGAAACTATGGCTACACCTTC
TRBV25-1	TRBJ2-3	few	-	CASSNPDISDTQYF	TGTGCCAGCAGTAACCCGGACATCTCAGATACGCAGTATTTT
TRBV19	TRBJ1-1	-	-	CASRPTGASGTEAFF	TGTGCCAGTAGACCCACTGGGGCTTCGGGCACTGAAGCTTTCTTT
TRBV4-2	TRBJ2-1	-	TRBD2	CASSHALAGEGDNEQFF	TGTGCCAGCAGCCATGCACTAGCGGGAGAGGGGGACAATGAGCAGTTCTTC
TRBV3-1/TRBV3-2	TRBJ2-1	-	-	CASSQMGGAYNEQFF	TGTGCCAGCAGCCAAATGGGGGGAGCCTACAATGAGCAGTTCTTC
TRBV2	TRBJ2-7	-	-	CASNLVAYEQYF	TGTGCCAGCAACCTAGTAGCGTACGAGCAGTACTTC
TRBV28	TRBJ1-5	-	-	CASLDLDSNQPQHF	TGTGCCAGCCTAGATTTGGATAGCAATCAGCCCCAGCATTTT
TRBV30	TRBJ2-3	-	-	CAWSLLRLQYF	TGTGCCTGGAGTCTCCTGCGACTTCAGTATTTT
TRBV11-1	TRBJ2-3	-	-	CASSPDSHTQYF	TGTGCCAGCAGCCCTGACTCACATACGCAGTATTTT
TRBV7-6	TRBJ2-2	-	TRBD2	CASSFGGGRDTGELFF	TGTGCCAGCAGCTTCGGAGGCGGGAGAGACACCGGGGAGCTGTTTTTT
TRBV12-3/TRBV12-4	TRBJ2-7	-	-	CASSPGGLGEQYF	TGTGCCAGCAGCCCCGGAGGATTAGGCGAGCAGTACTTC
TRBV6-1	TRBJ2-1	-	TRBD2	CASSKARTRMGNEQFF	TGTGCCAGCAGTAAAGCACGGACTAGAATGGGGAATGAGCAGTTCTTC
TRBV5-1	TRBJ2-7	-	-	CASSSGGGLRYEQYF	TGCGCCAGCAGCTCAGGTGGAGGTCTGAGGTACGAGCAGTACTTC
TRBV12-2	TRBJ2-5	-	-	CAVFGKSGRAQETQYF	TGTGCAGTCTTCGGGAAAAGCGGGAGGGCCCAAGAGACCCAGTACTTC
TRBV6-5	TRBJ1-5	-	TRBD1	CASGTEGNQPQHF	TGTGCCAGTGGGACAGAAGGTAATCAGCCCCAGCATTTT
TRBV10-3	TRBJ2-2	-	TRBD1	CASGQLGGGELFF	TGTGCCTCGGGACAGCTTGGCGGCGGGGAGCTGTTTTTT
TRBV9	TRBJ1-1	-	-	CASSVASGGEAFF	TGTGCCAGCAGCGTAGCAAGCGGGGGAGAAGCTTTCTTT
TRBV27	TRBJ1-6	few	TRBD1	CASSLGTGDNSPLHF	TGTGCCAGCAGTCTTGGGACAGGGGATAATTCACCCCTCCACTTT
TRBV7-9	TRBJ2-7	-	-	CASSDSYEQYF	TGTGCCAGCAGCGACAGCTACGAGCAGTACTTC
TRBV7-9	TRBJ2-2	-	-	CATWRNTGELFF	TGTGCCACCTGGAGGAACACCGGGGAGCTGTTTTTT
TRBV18	TRBJ2-1	once	TRBD1	CASSPRGQGARTGQFF	TGTGCCAGCTCACCAAGGGGACAGGGGGCCCGTACGGGGCAGTTCTTC
TRBV19	TRBJ1-2	-	-	CASSKRTDGYTF	TGTGCCAGTAGTAAACGGACAGATGGCTACACCTTC
TRBV6-6	TRBJ2-1	few	-	CASSSGVPYNEQFF	TGTGCCAGCAGTAGCGGAGTGCCCTACAATGAGCAGTTCTTC
TRBV14	TRBJ2-4	-	-	CASSFASQNIQYF	TGTGCCAGCAGTTTCGCTAGCCAAAACATTCAGTACTTC
TRBV6-4	TRBJ2-1	-	TRBD2	CASSDMAGGFNEQFF	TGTGCCAGCAGTGACATGGCGGGAGGGTTCAATGAGCAGTTCTTC
TRBV29-1	TRBJ2-1	-	-	CSVDGRGDEQFF	TGCAGCGTTGATGGCAGGGGAGATGAGCAGTTCTTC
TRBV11-2	TRBJ1-1	once	TRBD1	CASSQRTGIYTEAFF	TGTGCCAGCAGCCAAAGGACAGGGATTTACACTGAAGCTTTCTTT
TRBV12-3/TRBV12-4	TRBJ2-2	-	-	CASSLVQGAELFF	TGTGCCAGCAGTTTAGTCCAAGGGGCGGAGCTGTTTTTT
TRBV7-9	TRBJ2-3	once	TRBD1	CASSRPGQGRTDTQYF	TGTGCCAGCAGCAGACCGGGACAGGGTCGAACAGATACGCAGTATTTT
TRBV6-5	TRBJ2-5	-	-	CASSPFQETQYF	TGTGCCAGCAGCCCATTCCAAGAGACCCAGTACTTC
TRBV6-5	TRBJ2-3	-	-	CASGLGGTDTQYF	TGTGCCAGCGGGCTTGGCGGCACAGATACGCAGTATTTT
TRBV15	TRBJ2-1	-	-	CATSRDGTGEQFF	TGTGCCACCAGCAGAGACGGTACAGGGGAGCAGTTCTTC
TRBV28	TRBJ2-6	-	-	CASSPAGSGANVLTF	TGTGCCAGCAGCCCCGCAGGGTCTGGGGCCAACGTCCTGACTTTC
TRBV7-9	TRBJ2-7	-	-	CASESSYEQYF	TGTGCCAGCGAGAGCTCCTACGAGCAGTACTTC
TRBV4-1	TRBJ2-5	-	-	CASSQALTWEEGTQYF	TGCGCCAGCAGCCAAGCCTTGACCTGGGAGGAGGGGACCCAGTACTTC
TRBV5-1	TRBJ2-5	-	-	CASSLAPGSETQYF	TGCGCCAGCAGCTTGGCCCCAGGCTCAGAGACCCAGTACTTC
TRBV28	TRBJ1-1	once	-	CASKNTRAFF	TGTGCCAGCAAGAACACCAGGGCTTTCTTT
TRBV28	TRBJ1-2	-	-	CASTVPGVDGYTF	TGTGCCAGCACCGTCCCGGGGGTCGATGGCTACACCTTC
TRBV3-1/TRBV3-2	TRBJ2-5	-	-	CASIDRETQYF	TGTGCCAGCATCGATAGAGAGACCCAGTACTTC
TRBV30	TRBJ1-5	-	-	CAWSVGAVAGQPQHF	TGTGCCTGGAGTGTGGGGGCCGTCGCGGGCCAGCCCCAGCATTTT
TRBV2	TRBJ1-3	-	-	CASSLGRAGSGNTIYF	TGTGCCAGCAGCCTTGGGAGGGCTGGGTCTGGAAACACCATATATTTT
TRBV6-5	TRBJ1-1	-	TRBD1	CASRGRGLTEAFF	TGTGCCAGCAGGGGAAGGGGGCTAACTGAAGCTTTCTTT
TRBV23-1	TRBJ2-1	-	-	CASSLGQKGNEQFF	TGCGCCAGCAGTCTTGGACAGAAAGGGAATGAGCAGTTCTTC
TRBV30	TRBJ1-1	once	-	CAWGSGANTEAFF	TGTGCCTGGGGGAGCGGGGCGAACACTGAAGCTTTCTTT
TRBV4-1	TRBJ2-3	few	TRBD1	CASSKTGNRGADTQYF	TGCGCCAGCAGTAAGACAGGTAACAGGGGGGCAGATACGCAGTATTTT